The 25 T cell receptor beta chains listed next were all sequenced from one sample in a study of T cells after yellow fever vaccination. TCRdb used MiXCR to reprocess the 5' RACE reads, holding one entry per CDR3 protein. The data hold some 260,000 distinct CDR3 sequences, with roughly 5.2% observed a single time. The sequenced sample was CD4+ T cells sorted from PBMCs, obtained on the day of the yellow fever booster vaccination. The origin of the receptors is a young man who received the YFV17D yellow fever vaccine.

This clonotype has just a few counts. CDR3 sequence reads: CASSVTGGWTEAFF. CDR3 nucleotide sequence: TGTGCCAGCAGCGTAACAGGGGGCTGGACTGAAGCTTTCTTT. V gene TRBV9 combines with J gene TRBJ1-1; 9 positions match TRBD1. CDR3 length: 14 residues. Germline assignment: CDR1 SGDLS and CDR2 YYNGEE. J gave up 5 bases and V 1 base, and 3 bases lay outside the gene matches.

This clonotype came up many times. This chain links TRBV6-5 with TRBJ1-5; no firm D call. From germline, CDR1 is MNHEY and CDR2 SVGAGI. CDR3 length equals 14 residues. With 5 bases removed from V and 0 bases from J, the gap between germline ends came to 8 bases. The CDR3 sequence is CASSPLDSNQPQHF. DNA for the CDR3: TGTGCCAGCAGTCCCCTTGATAGCAATCAGCCCCAGCATTTT.

The chain joins TRBV4-2 to TRBJ1-1; D not resolved. The V end lost 1 base, the J end lost 1 base, and 7 bases lay between the germline ends. Germline values: CDR1 LGHNA, CDR2 YNFKEQ. The CDR3 contains 14 residues. CDR3 amino acids: CASSQASWNTEAFF. CDR3 in DNA: TGTGCCAGCAGCCAAGCCAGCTGGAACACTGAAGCTTTCTTT.

A few counts support this clonotype. The V and J genes are TRBV7-9 and TRBJ2-5; D unresolved. The V end lost 2 bases, the J end lost 2 bases, and 6 bases lay between the germline ends. There are 13 residues in the CDR3. Germline-derived CDR1 and CDR2 are SEHNR and FQNEAQ (reference sequence). The CDR3 reads CASSLPWQETQYF. The CDR3 DNA is TGTGCCAGCAGCTTACCGTGGCAAGAGACCCAGTACTTC.

The CDR3 spells CASSAGTGSQEKLFF. The CDR3, as DNA: TGTGCCAGCAGTGCGGGAACAGGATCACAGGAAAAACTGTTTTTT. The genes are TRBV27 and TRBJ1-4, with D perhaps TRBD1 (5 bases). CDR1 and CDR2 from the germline V gene are MNHEY and SMNVEV (reference sequence). This CDR3 is 15 amino acids long. V lost 5 bases to trimming and J lost 8 bases, with 18 bases between them.

This clonotype was found a few times. This sequence joins TRBV6-6 and TRBJ1-1, with TRBD1 matching 8 bases. This CDR3 region has 14 residues. V dropped 5 bases and J dropped 1; count of bases not matched to a gene: 3. Germline CDR1 is MNHNY and CDR2 is SVGAGI (reference sequence). The CDR3: CASSKGTGNTEAFF. The CDR3 bases are TGTGCCAGCAGTAAGGGGACAGGGAACACTGAAGCTTTCTTT.

In its sample, this clonotype was seen a few times. The rearrangement links TRBV7-3 to TRBJ1-1; weak D call: TRBD1 (5 bases). V lost 2 bases, J lost 1 base, and 11 bases lay in between. CDR1 and CDR2 (germline): SGHTA, FQGTGA. The CDR3 has 15 residues. The CDR3 loop is CASSLLGVGNTEAFF. CDR3 nucleotide sequence: TGTGCCAGCAGCTTATTGGGGGTGGGGAACACTGAAGCTTTCTTT.

This clonotype has a count of ten or more. V usage is TRBV7-8 and J usage is TRBJ2-3; 8 bases align to TRBD1. This CDR3 has 13 residues. Germline V gene sequence: CDR1 SGHVS, CDR2 FQNEAQ. J gave up 8 bases and V 5 bases, and 6 bases lay outside the gene matches. For the CDR3, the DNA is TGTGCCAGCAGCCCGGACAGGGCGGCTACGCAGTATTTT. This encodes CASSPDRAATQYF.

This clonotype was seen more than once but under ten times. This sequence joins TRBV11-1 and TRBJ2-1, with 9 positions matching TRBD1. The CDR3 length is 15 residues. The J segment lost 6 bases and the V segment lost 4 bases, leaving 7 bases of the junction unmatched. Germline CDR1 and CDR2: SGHAT and FQDESV (reference sequence). Here the CDR3 reads CASSSLGQGGNEQFF. CDR3 bases: TGTGCCAGCAGCTCCCTGGGACAGGGTGGCAATGAGCAGTTCTTC.

This clonotype was seen only a few times. The V gene is TRBV6-6, the J gene TRBJ1-2; 9 bases agree with TRBD1. J was trimmed by 2 bases and V by 6 bases; bases with no gene match: 4. CDR3 length equals 14 residues. Germline CDR1 is MNHNY and CDR2 is SVGAGI (reference sequence). CDR3 DNA sequence: TGTGCCAGCAGAAGGACAGGGGAGAACTATGGCTACACCTTC. Its translation is CASRRTGENYGYTF.

This clonotype was seen only a few times. This chain links TRBV20-1 with TRBJ2-3; TRBD2 aligns across 7 bases. The CDR3 is 13 residues long. Looked up from germline, CDR1 is DFQATT and CDR2 is SNEGSKA (reference sequence). V dropped 6 bases and J dropped 0; count of bases not matched to a gene: 3. The CDR3 DNA reads TGCAGTGCGGCGGGAGCAAGCACAGATACGCAGTATTTT. As protein: CSAAGASTDTQYF.

The table lists this clonotype with a few counts. The rearrangement uses TRBV20-1 and TRBJ2-7, with 7 bases matching TRBD1. With 1 base clipped from V and 2 bases from J, the junction kept 5 bases outside the gene matches. In germline, CDR1 is DFQATT, CDR2 SNEGSKA (reference sequence). CDR3 length equals 14 residues. CDR3 nucleotides: TGCAGTGCTAGAGTTCCAACAGGGGCCTACGAGCAGTACGTC. Its protein product is CSARVPTGAYEQYV.

The chain has TRBV13 and TRBJ2-7; perhaps TRBD2 as D (6 bases). The CDR3 has 16 residues. With 5 bases removed from V and 5 bases from J, the gap between germline ends came to 22 bases. Looked up from germline, CDR1 is PRHDT and CDR2 is FYEKMQ (reference sequence). This chain's CDR3 is CASSRSPGLIDNEQYF. The CDR3 DNA reads as TGTGCCAGCAGCAGATCCCCGGGACTTATAGACAACGAGCAGTACTTC. Combining the CDR3 with reference TRBV13 and TRBJ2-7 gives the whole variable domain AAGVIQSPRHLIKEKRETATLKCYPIPRHDTVYWYQQGPGQDPQFLISFYEKMQSDKGSIPDRFSAQQFSDYHSELNMSSLELGDSALYFCASSRSPGLIDNEQYFGPGTRLTVT.

This clonotype occurred a few times. The chain employs TRBV28 and TRBJ1-1; D is possibly TRBD1 (5 bases). CDR1 is MDHEN, CDR2 SYDVKM, per germline. V gave up 6 bases and J gave up 0 bases, with 17 bases separating them. CDR3 size: 16 residues. The CDR3, as DNA: TGTGCCAGCAGACCCCTGGGGCGGGGGGTGAACACTGAAGCTTTCTTT. This sequence encodes CASRPLGRGVNTEAFF.

The J gene is TRBJ2-3, the V gene TRBV7-8; 7 positions agree with TRBD1. With V trimmed by 5 bases and J by 11 bases, 7 bases remained unmatched. From germline, CDR1 is SGHVS and CDR2 FQNEAQ. The CDR3 sequence is 12 residues long. Written as DNA, the CDR3 is TGTGCCAGCAGCCCGGACAGGTCCCGGCAGTATTTT. Translated: CASSPDRSRQYF.

V is TRBV6-5 and J is TRBJ1-6; no reliable D call. V was shortened by 1 base and J by 5 bases, with 12 bases between the two germline ends. Germline CDR1 and CDR2: MNHEY and SVGAGI. The CDR3 contains 16 residues. CDR3 sequence: CASSYLQTGNNSPLHF. In nucleotides, the CDR3 is TGTGCCAGCAGTTACTTGCAAACTGGGAATAATTCACCCCTCCACTTT.

This clonotype was found many times. V and J are TRBV6-2 or TRBV6-3 and TRBJ2-3; D unclear. V lost 0 bases and J lost 5, with 12 bases in between. From germline, CDR1 is MNHEY and CDR2 SVGEGT. The CDR3 spans 15 residues. The CDR3 protein is CASSYSLILGDTQYF. In DNA form, the CDR3 reads TGTGCCAGCAGTTACTCGTTAATCCTGGGAGATACGCAGTATTTT.

This clonotype was detected a few times. CDR3 sequence (DNA): TGTGCCAGCACCCGCCAGGGTAGGTACGTC. Protein sequence: CASTRQGRYV. The V gene is TRBV9, the J gene TRBJ2-7; a possible D gene is TRBD1 (5 bases). Deletions cut 6 bases from V and 12 bases from J, with 13 bases between. CDR1 is SGDLS, CDR2 YYNGEE, per germline. The CDR3 totals 10 residues.

V and J are TRBV7-3 and TRBJ2-6, with D possibly TRBD2 on 6 matching bases. V lost 8 bases and J 0 bases, leaving 14 bases between the germline ends. Germline-derived CDR1 and CDR2 are SGHTA and FQGTGA. This CDR3 has 16 amino acids. DNA for the CDR3: TGTGCCAGCGCCCCAGGGCGGGGCTCTGGGGCCAACGTCCTGACTTTC. Amino acid sequence: CASAPGRGSGANVLTF.

In its sample, this clonotype was seen a few times. V is TRBV12-3 or TRBV12-4 and J is TRBJ2-7; 7 bases are shared with TRBD1. Trimming removed 6 bases from V and 5 bases from J; junction bases left unmatched: 7. The CDR3 is made up of 13 amino acids. Here the CDR3 DNA reads TGTGCCAGCAGGAGACAGGGACGAAACGAGCAGTACTTC. Translating it yields CASRRQGRNEQYF.

This clonotype was counted at least ten times. The gene calls are TRBV5-6 and TRBJ1-1; D unresolved. The CDR3 runs to 14 residues. The V gene's germline CDR1 is SGHDT and CDR2 YYEEEE. The germline V and J ends were trimmed by 0 bases and 0 bases, with 6 bases remaining between them. The CDR3 DNA reads TGTGCCAGCAGCTTGGGGGAGGTGAACACTGAAGCTTTCTTT. It translates to CASSLGEVNTEAFF.

In this sample, this clonotype turned up a few times. The chain uses TRBV9 and TRBJ2-2; D is uncertain. Germline loops: CDR1 SGDLS, CDR2 YYNGEE. Deletions cut 0 bases from V and 7 bases from J, with 10 bases between. The CDR3 consists of 14 residues. The CDR3 nucleotides are TGTGCCAGCAGCGTAGTAATGGTCGGCGGGGAGCTGTTTTTT. Residues: CASSVVMVGGELFF. Drawing the rest from reference TRBV9 and TRBJ2-2, the complete variable domain is DSGVTQTPKHLITATGQRVTLRCSPRSGDLSVYWYQQSLDQGLQFLIQYYNGEERAKGNILERFSAQQFPDLHSELNLSSLELGDSALYFCASSVVMVGGELFFGEGSRLTVL.

The chain employs TRBV5-1 and TRBJ1-1; D perhaps matches TRBD1 (5 bases). Deletions cut 4 bases from V and 0 bases from J, with 10 bases between. CDR1 SGHRS and CDR2 YFSETQ come from the germline V gene. This CDR3 contains 14 residues. The CDR3 region is CASSTDTMNTEAFF. The CDR3 region has the DNA TGCGCCAGCAGCACGGACACGATGAACACTGAAGCTTTCTTT.

The chain uses TRBV2 and TRBJ1-2; no reliable D call. CDR1 is SNHLY, CDR2 FYNNEI, per germline. This CDR3 has 11 amino acids. The V gene lost 7 bases and the J gene lost 5 bases, with 8 bases spanning the gap. CDR3 sequence reads: CASKREYGYTF. As DNA, the CDR3 is TGTGCCAGCAAGCGGGAGTATGGCTACACCTTC.

At least ten counts were recorded for this clonotype. The chain carries TRBV3-1 and TRBJ2-3; possible D gene TRBD2, 5 bases. V lost 2 bases to trimming and J lost 11 bases, with 20 bases between them. The CDR3 is 15 amino acids. Germline CDR1 and CDR2: LGHDT and YNNKEL (reference sequence). The CDR3 sequence: CASSQLVRGGRRQYF. For the CDR3, the DNA is TGTGCCAGCAGCCAACTAGTACGTGGAGGACGAAGGCAGTATTTT.